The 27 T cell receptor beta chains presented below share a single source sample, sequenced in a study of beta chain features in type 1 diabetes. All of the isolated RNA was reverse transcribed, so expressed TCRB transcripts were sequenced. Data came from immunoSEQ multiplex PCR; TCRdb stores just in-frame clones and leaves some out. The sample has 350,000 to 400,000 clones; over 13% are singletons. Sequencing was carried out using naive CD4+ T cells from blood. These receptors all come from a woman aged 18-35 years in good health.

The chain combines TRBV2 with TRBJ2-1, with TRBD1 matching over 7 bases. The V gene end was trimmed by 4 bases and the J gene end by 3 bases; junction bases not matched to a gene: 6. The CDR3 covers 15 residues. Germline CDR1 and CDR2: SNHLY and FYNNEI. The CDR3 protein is CASSVEGAGYNEQFF. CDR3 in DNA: TGTGCCAGCAGTGTAGAGGGGGCCGGCTACAATGAGCAGTTCTTC.

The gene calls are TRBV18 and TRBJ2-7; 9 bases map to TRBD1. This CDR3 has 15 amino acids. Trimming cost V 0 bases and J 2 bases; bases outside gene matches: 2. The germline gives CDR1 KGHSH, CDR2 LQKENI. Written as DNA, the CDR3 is TGTGCCAGCTCACCACCACAGGGGGCAGCCTACGAGCAGTACTTC. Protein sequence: CASSPPQGAAYEQYF.

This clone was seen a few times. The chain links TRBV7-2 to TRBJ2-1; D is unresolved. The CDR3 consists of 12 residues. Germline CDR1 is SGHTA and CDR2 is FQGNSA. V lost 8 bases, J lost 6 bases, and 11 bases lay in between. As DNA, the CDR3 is TGTGCCAGCTGCGACCGACTCAATGAGCAGTTCTTC. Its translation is CASCDRLNEQFF.

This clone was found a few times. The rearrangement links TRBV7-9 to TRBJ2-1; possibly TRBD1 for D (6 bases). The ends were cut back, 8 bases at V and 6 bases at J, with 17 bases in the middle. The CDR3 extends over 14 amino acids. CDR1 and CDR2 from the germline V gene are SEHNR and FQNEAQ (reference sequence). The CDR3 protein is CASGPGHLVNEQFF. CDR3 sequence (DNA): TGTGCCAGCGGCCCGGGACACCTCGTCAATGAGCAGTTCTTC.

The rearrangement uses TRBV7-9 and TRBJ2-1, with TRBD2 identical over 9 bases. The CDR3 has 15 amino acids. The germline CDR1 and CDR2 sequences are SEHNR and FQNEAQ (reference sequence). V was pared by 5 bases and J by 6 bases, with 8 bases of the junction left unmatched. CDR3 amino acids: CASSIQLAGPNEQFF. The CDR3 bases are TGTGCCAGCAGCATTCAACTAGCGGGCCCCAATGAGCAGTTCTTC.

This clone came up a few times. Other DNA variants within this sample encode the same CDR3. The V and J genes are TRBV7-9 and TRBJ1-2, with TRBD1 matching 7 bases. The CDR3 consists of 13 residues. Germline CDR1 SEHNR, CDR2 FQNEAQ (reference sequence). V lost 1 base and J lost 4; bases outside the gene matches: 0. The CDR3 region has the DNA TGTGCCAGCAGCTTAGGACAGGGCTATGGCTACACCTTC. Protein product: CASSLGQGYGYTF.

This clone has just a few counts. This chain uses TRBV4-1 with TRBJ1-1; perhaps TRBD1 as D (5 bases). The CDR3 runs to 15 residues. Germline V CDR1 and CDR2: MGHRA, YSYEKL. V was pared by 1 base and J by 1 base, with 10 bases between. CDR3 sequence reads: CASSQGWGANTEAFF. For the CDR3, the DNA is TGCGCCAGCAGCCAAGGTTGGGGCGCGAACACTGAAGCTTTCTTT.

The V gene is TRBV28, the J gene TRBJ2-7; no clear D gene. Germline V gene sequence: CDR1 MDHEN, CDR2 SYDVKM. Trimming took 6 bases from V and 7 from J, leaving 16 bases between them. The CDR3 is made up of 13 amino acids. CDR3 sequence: CASRPVPYGEQYF. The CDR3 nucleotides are TGTGCCAGCAGGCCAGTACCGTACGGGGAGCAGTACTTC. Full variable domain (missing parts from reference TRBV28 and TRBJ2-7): DVKVTQSSRYLVKRTGEKVFLECVQDMDHENMFWYRQDPGLGLRLIYFSYDVKMKEKGDIPEGYSVSREKKERFSLILESASTNQTSMYLCASRPVPYGEQYFGPGTRLTVT.

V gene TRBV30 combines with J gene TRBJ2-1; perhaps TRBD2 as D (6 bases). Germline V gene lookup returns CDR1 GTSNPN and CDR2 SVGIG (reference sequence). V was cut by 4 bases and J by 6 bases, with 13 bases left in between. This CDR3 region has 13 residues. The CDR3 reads CAWKLAGTNEQFF. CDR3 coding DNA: TGTGCCTGGAAACTGGCGGGGACCAATGAGCAGTTCTTC.

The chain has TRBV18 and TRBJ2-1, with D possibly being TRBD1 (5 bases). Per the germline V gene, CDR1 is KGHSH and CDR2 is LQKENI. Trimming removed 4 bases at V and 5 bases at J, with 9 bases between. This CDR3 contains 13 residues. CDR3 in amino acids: CASSLLQDNEQFF. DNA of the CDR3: TGTGCCAGCTCACTTTTACAGGACAATGAGCAGTTCTTC.

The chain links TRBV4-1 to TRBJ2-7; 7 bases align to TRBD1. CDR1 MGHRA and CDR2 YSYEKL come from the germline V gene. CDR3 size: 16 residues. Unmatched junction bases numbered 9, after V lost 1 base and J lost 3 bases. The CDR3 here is CASSQGFGTEDYEQYF. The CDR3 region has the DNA TGCGCCAGCAGCCAAGGGTTCGGGACAGAGGACTACGAGCAGTACTTC.

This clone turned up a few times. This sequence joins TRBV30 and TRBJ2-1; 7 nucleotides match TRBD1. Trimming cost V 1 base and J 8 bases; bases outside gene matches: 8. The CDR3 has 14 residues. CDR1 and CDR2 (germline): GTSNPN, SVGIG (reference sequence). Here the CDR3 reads CAWSGDRVGYEQFF. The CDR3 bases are TGTGCCTGGAGTGGCGACAGGGTTGGGTATGAGCAGTTCTTC.

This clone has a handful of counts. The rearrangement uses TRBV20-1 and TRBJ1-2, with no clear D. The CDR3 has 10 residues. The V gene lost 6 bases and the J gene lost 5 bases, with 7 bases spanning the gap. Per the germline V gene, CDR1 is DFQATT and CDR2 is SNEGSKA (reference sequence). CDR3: CSAFLYGYTF. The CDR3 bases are TGCAGTGCCTTTCTTTATGGCTACACCTTC.

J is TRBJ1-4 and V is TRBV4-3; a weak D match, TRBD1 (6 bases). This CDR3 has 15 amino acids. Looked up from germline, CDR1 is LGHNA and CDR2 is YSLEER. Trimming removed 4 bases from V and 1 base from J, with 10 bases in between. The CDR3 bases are TGCGCCAGCAGCCCCACAGGGAAAACTAATGAAAAACTGTTTTTT. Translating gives CASSPTGKTNEKLFF.

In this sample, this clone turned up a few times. CDR3 sequence reads: CSVAILSTDTQYF. Here the CDR3 DNA reads TGCAGCGTTGCAATCCTAAGCACAGATACGCAGTATTTT. This rearrangement joins TRBV29-1 to TRBJ2-3; the D is unclear. In germline, CDR1 is SQVTM, CDR2 ANQGSEA. This CDR3 is built from 13 residues. Trimming shortened V by 4 bases and J by 0 bases, and 8 bases separated the two germline ends.

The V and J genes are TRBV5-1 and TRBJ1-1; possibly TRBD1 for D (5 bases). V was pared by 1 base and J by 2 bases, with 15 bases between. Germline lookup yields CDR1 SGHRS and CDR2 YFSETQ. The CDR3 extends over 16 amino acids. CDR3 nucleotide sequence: TGCGCCAGCAGCTTGTTGGATACAGGACCTAACACTGAAGCTTTCTTT. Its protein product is CASSLLDTGPNTEAFF. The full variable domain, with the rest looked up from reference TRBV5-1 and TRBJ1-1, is KAGVTQTPRYLIKTRGQQVTLSCSPISGHRSVSWYQQTPGQGLQFLFEYFSETQRNKGNFPGRFSGRQFSNSRSEMNVSTLELGDSALYLCASSLLDTGPNTEAFFGQGTRLTVV.

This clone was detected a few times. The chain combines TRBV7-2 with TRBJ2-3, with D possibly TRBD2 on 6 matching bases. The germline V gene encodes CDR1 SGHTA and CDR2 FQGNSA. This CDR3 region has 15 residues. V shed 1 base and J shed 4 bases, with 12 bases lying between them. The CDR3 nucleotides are TGTGCCAGCAGCTTAGTGGCGGGGCCCGCAGATACGCAGTATTTT. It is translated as CASSLVAGPADTQYF.

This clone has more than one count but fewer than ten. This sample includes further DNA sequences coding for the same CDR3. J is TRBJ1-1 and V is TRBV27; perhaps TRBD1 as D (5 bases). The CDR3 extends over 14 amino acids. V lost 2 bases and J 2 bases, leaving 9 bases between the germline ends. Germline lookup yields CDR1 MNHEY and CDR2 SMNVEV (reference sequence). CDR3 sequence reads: CASSLGHLNTEAFF. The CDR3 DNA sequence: TGTGCCAGCAGTTTAGGACACCTAAACACTGAAGCTTTCTTT.

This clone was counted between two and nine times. CDR3 nucleotide sequence: TGTGCCAGCAGTTTTCACCAGGGTCCGGGCGCAGGGTTCTTC. Its protein product is CASSFHQGPGAGFF. This rearrangement joins TRBV28 to TRBJ2-1; a possible D gene is TRBD1 (5 bases). Germline lookup yields CDR1 MDHEN and CDR2 SYDVKM. V was trimmed by 3 bases and J by 15 bases, leaving 21 bases between them. This CDR3 is built from 14 residues. Combining the CDR3 with reference TRBV28 and TRBJ2-1 gives the whole variable domain DVKVTQSSRYLVKRTGEKVFLECVQDMDHENMFWYRQDPGLGLRLIYFSYDVKMKEKGDIPEGYSVSREKKERFSLILESASTNQTSMYLCASSFHQGPGAGFFGPGTRLTVL.

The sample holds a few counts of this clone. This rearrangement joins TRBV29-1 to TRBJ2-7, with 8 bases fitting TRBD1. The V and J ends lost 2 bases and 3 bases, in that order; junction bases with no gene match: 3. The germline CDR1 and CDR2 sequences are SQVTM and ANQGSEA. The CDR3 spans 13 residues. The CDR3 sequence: CSVEIDRGYEQYF. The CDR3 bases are TGCAGCGTTGAAATAGACAGGGGCTACGAGCAGTACTTC.

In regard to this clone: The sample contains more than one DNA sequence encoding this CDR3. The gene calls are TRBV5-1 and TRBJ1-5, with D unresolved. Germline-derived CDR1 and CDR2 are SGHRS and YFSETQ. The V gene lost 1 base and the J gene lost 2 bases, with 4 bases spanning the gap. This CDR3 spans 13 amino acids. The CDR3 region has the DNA TGCGCCAGCAGCTTGTCGGGCAATCAGCCCCAGCATTTT. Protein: CASSLSGNQPQHF.

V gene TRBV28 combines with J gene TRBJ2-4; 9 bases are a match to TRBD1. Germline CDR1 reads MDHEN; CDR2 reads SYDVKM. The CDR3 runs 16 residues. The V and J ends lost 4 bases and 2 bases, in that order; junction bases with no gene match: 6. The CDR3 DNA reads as TGTGCCAGCAGTTCCATTGACAGGGGGACCAAAAACATTCAGTACTTC. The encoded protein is CASSSIDRGTKNIQYF.

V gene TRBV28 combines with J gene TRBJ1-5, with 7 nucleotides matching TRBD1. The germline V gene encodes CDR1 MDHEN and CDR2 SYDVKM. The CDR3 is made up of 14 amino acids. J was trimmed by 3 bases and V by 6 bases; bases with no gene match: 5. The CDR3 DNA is TGTGCCAGCAGCCGGACAGGCGCCAATCAGCCCCAGCATTTT. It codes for CASSRTGANQPQHF. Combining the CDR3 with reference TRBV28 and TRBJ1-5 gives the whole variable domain DVKVTQSSRYLVKRTGEKVFLECVQDMDHENMFWYRQDPGLGLRLIYFSYDVKMKEKGDIPEGYSVSREKKERFSLILESASTNQTSMYLCASSRTGANQPQHFGDGTRLSIL.

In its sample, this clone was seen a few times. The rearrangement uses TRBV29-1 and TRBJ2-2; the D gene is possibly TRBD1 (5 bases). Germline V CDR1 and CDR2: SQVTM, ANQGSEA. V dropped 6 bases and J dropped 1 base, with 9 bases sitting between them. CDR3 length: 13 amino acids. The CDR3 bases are TGCAGCGTCGGACAACGGAACACCGGGGAGCTGTTTTTT. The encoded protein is CSVGQRNTGELFF.

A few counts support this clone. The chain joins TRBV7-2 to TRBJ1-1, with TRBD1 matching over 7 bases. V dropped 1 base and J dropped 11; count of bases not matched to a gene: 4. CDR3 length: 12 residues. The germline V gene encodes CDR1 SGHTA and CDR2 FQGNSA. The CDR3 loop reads CASSLVTTGAFF. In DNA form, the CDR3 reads TGTGCCAGCAGCTTAGTGACGACAGGGGCTTTCTTT. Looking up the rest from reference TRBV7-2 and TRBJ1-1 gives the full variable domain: GAGVSQSPSNKVTEKGKDVELRCDPISGHTALYWYRQSLGQGLEFLIYFQGNSAPDKSGLPSDRFSAERTGGSVSTLTIQRTQQEDSAVYLCASSLVTTGAFFGQGTRLTVV.

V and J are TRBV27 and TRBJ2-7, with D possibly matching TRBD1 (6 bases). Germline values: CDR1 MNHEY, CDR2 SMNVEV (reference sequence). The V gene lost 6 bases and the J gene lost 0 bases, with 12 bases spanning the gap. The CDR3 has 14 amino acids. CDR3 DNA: TGTGCCAGCAGGAAGACAGGAGACTCCTACGAGCAGTACTTC. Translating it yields CASRKTGDSYEQYF.

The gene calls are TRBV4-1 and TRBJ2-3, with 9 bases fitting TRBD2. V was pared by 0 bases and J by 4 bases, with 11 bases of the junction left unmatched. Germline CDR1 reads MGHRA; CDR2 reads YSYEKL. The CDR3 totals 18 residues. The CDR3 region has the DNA TGCGCCAGCAGCCAAGAGGGAGCCGGGACTAGCATCCCAGATACGCAGTATTTT. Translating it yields CASSQEGAGTSIPDTQYF.